The 32 T cell receptor beta chains in this list originate from one sample, sequenced in a study of T cell repertoires in cytomegalovirus infection. One entry per CDR3 protein results from TCRdb running MiXCR on the reads. The data hold approximately 1,000,000 distinct CDR3 sequences, with roughly 31% observed a single time. These receptors have no identified antigens. Material: cultured CD8+ T cells from PBMCs, obtained from culture after CMV antigen stimulation. The receptor set was obtained from a human donor in good health (CMV status not recorded). Some clones in this sample may be carry-over from other donors' samples.

Concerning this clonotype: Since a much larger clone is just one base distant, this may be a read error. The chain couples TRBV12-5 to TRBJ1-1; no definite D call. The CDR3 has 17 residues. Germline V gene data show CDR1 as LGHNT and CDR2 as FRNRAP. CDR3 amino acids: CACGLNWVGREYTEAFF. The CDR3 DNA is TGTGCTTGTGGTTTGAACTGGGTCGGGAGAGAGTACACTGAAGCTTTCTTT. Full variable domain (missing parts from reference TRBV12-5 and TRBJ1-1): DARVTQTPRHKVTEMGQEVTMRCQPILGHNTVFWYRQTMMQGLELLAYFRNRAPLDDSGMPKDRFSAEMPDATLATLKIQPSEPRDSAVYFCACGLNWVGREYTEAFFGQGTRLTVV.

This clonotype was counted at least ten times. The chain uses TRBV7-2 and TRBJ2-1; D may match TRBD1 or TRBD2 (7 bases each). V was pared by 2 bases and J by 6 bases, with 14 bases between. Germline loops: CDR1 SGHTA, CDR2 FQGNSA. The CDR3 runs 15 residues. Here the CDR3 reads CASSLRGRGPNEQFF. The CDR3 DNA is TGTGCCAGCAGCTTAAGGGGGCGGGGGCCCAATGAGCAGTTCTTC.

The chain links TRBV7-9 to TRBJ2-5; D is undetermined. Per the germline V gene, CDR1 is SEHNR and CDR2 is FQNEAQ (reference sequence). This CDR3 region has 14 residues. The germline V and J ends were trimmed by 5 bases and 2 bases, with 12 bases remaining between them. The CDR3 DNA is TGTGCCAGCAGCCGAACGACTTCACAAGAGACCCAGTACTTC. Translated: CASSRTTSQETQYF.

The chain is built from TRBV12-3 or TRBV12-4 and TRBJ2-2; D remains ambiguous. Trimming shortened V by 1 base and J by 13 bases, and 1 base separated the two germline ends. This CDR3 comprises 9 residues. The chain's CDR3 is CASSLGLFF. The DNA for the CDR3 is TGTGCCAGCAGTTTAGGGCTGTTTTTT.

This clonotype was counted once. This rearrangement joins TRBV5-5 to TRBJ2-1; 7 positions match TRBD2. The CDR3 totals 14 residues. CDR1 is SGHKS and CDR2 is YYEKEE in the germline V gene (reference sequence). J gave up 8 bases and V 4 bases, and 9 bases lay outside the gene matches. The CDR3 bases are TGTGCCAGCAGCCCCGGGGCAGCGGGGTATGAGCAGTTCTTC. This gives the protein CASSPGAAGYEQFF.

Note on this clonotype: The junction and the germline gene differ at one end; a read error may be behind it. The chain carries TRBV12-5 and TRBJ2-7, with TRBD2 as a possible D gene (5 bases). Germline loops: CDR1 LGHNT, CDR2 FRNRAP. This CDR3 is 15 amino acids long. The CDR3 bases are TGTACTAGTGGTTTGGTACAAGGGAGCTCCTACGAGCAGTACTTC. Amino acids: CTSGLVQGSSYEQYF.

This clonotype was counted between two and nine times. The rearrangement uses TRBV7-9 and TRBJ2-2; 8 bases align to TRBD2. The CDR3 has 16 amino acids. The trim removed 5 bases at V and 5 bases at J, leaving 10 bases unmatched. Germline V gene lookup returns CDR1 SEHNR and CDR2 FQNEAQ (reference sequence). The CDR3 reads CASSQRGGTKTGELFF. The CDR3 coding sequence is TGTGCCAGCAGCCAACGCGGGGGGACAAAAACCGGGGAGCTGTTTTTT.

As regards this clonotype: A read error may be the cause here, since a much bigger clone is one base away. CDR3 bases: TGTGTCAGCAGCCAAGGGACGGTGCAGTTCTTC. Translation gives CVSSQGTVQFF. The chain combines TRBV7-2 with TRBJ2-1; TRBD1 or TRBD2 may be the D gene (5 bases each). This CDR3 comprises 11 residues. Germline assignment: CDR1 SGHTA and CDR2 FQGNSA.

Only a few counts were recorded for this clonotype. This rearrangement joins TRBV7-6 to TRBJ2-5; possible D gene TRBD1, 6 bases. Germline V gene data show CDR1 as SGHVS and CDR2 as FNYEAQ. The V end was cut by 4 bases, the J end by 2 bases, with 14 bases between. The CDR3 is made up of 15 amino acids. Here the CDR3 DNA reads TGTGCCAGCAGCTCTCCGGGGACAATACAAGAGACCCAGTACTTC. The encoded protein is CASSSPGTIQETQYF.

A few counts support this clonotype. V and J are TRBV5-1 and TRBJ1-1, with unresolved D. Germline V gene sequence: CDR1 SGHRS, CDR2 YFSETQ. The V and J ends lost 10 bases and 4 bases respectively, with 11 bases between them. This CDR3 has 11 amino acids. CDR3 loop: CASQLGTEAFF. CDR3 nucleotides: TGCGCCTCACAGCTTGGCACTGAAGCTTTCTTT.

This chain uses TRBV2 with TRBJ2-3, with D uncertain. V was shortened by 7 bases and J by 3 bases, with 14 bases between the two germline ends. Per the germline V gene, CDR1 is SNHLY and CDR2 is FYNNEI. The CDR3 has 14 residues. In DNA, the CDR3 is TGTGCCAGCACCCTTCCGTCCGGGACAGATACGCAGTATTTT. This sequence encodes CASTLPSGTDTQYF.

The chain couples TRBV4-1 to TRBJ2-2, with 16 bases aligning to TRBD2. J was trimmed by 3 bases and V by 2 bases; bases with no gene match: 3. The CDR3 contains 18 residues. CDR1 MGHRA and CDR2 YSYEKL come from the germline V gene. The CDR3 sequence: CASSQPGLAGGYTGELFF. DNA for the CDR3: TGCGCCAGCAGCCAACCGGGACTAGCGGGGGGGTACACCGGGGAGCTGTTTTTT.

This clonotype was seen at least ten times. The chain couples TRBV7-8 to TRBJ1-5; 7 bases line up with TRBD1. The CDR3 contains 16 residues. Germline CDR1 reads SGHVS; CDR2 reads FQNEAQ. Trimming cost V 4 bases and J 4 bases; bases outside gene matches: 10. DNA of the CDR3: TGTGCCAGCAGCTCAGGGGGAGGTCAAGCAAATCAGCCCCAGCATTTT. Its protein product is CASSSGGGQANQPQHF.

To note about this clonotype: The CDR3 does not end in the conserved phenylalanine or tryptophan, so this is likely a read error. This sequence joins TRBV24-1 and TRBJ2-3; 8 bases are shared with TRBD2. In germline, CDR1 is KGHDR, CDR2 SFDVKD. The CDR3 has 16 amino acids. Losses at the gene ends were 7 bases for V and 2 bases for J; bases not matched to a gene: 10. CDR3 amino acids: CATSSPGTRPTDTQYS. The CDR3, as DNA: TGTGCCACCAGCTCACCCGGGACTAGGCCCACAGATACGCAGTATTCT.

This clonotype was seen a single time. CDR3 in amino acids: CASSLDRSNTGELFF. The DNA for the CDR3 is TGCGCCAGCAGCCTAGACAGGTCGAACACCGGGGAGCTGTTTTTT. The V call is TRBV4-3, the J call TRBJ2-2; the D gene is possibly TRBD1 (6 bases). Trimming removed 4 bases at V and 0 bases at J, with 9 bases between. Germline CDR1 LGHNA, CDR2 YSLEER. The CDR3 runs to 15 residues.

This clonotype was detected a few times. The chain employs TRBV12-3 or TRBV12-4 and TRBJ2-7; TRBD2 matches at 12 bases. This CDR3 region has 17 residues. V shed 3 bases and J 3 bases; nucleotides not matched to a gene: 9. In DNA, the CDR3 is TGTGCCAGCAGTTTTGGACTAGCGGGAACGTATCGCTACGAGCAGTACTTC. Translating it yields CASSFGLAGTYRYEQYF.

With regard to this clonotype: A much more abundant neighbour one base away suggests this may be a read error. The gene calls are TRBV7-8 and TRBJ1-3; a weak D match, TRBD1 (5 bases). This CDR3 is 17 amino acids long. Germline V gene lookup returns CDR1 SGHVS and CDR2 FQNEAQ. CDR3 region: CASSLAFPSGDGDTIYF. CDR3 in DNA: TGTGCCAGCAGCTTAGCGTTCCCCTCGGGGGATGGAGACACCATATATTTT.

The chain has TRBV7-9 and TRBJ2-5; TRBD1 matches at 7 bases. Germline lookup yields CDR1 SEHNR and CDR2 FQNEAQ (reference sequence). This CDR3 is built from 13 residues. Germline trimming cut 5 bases from V and 2 bases from J; bases unmatched to any gene: 2. The chain's CDR3 is CASSTQGQETQYF. The CDR3 nucleotides are TGTGCCAGCAGCACACAGGGGCAAGAGACCCAGTACTTC.

In this sample, this clonotype turned up once. The gene calls are TRBV5-6 and TRBJ2-3; 9 bases are a match to TRBD1. The CDR3 runs 16 residues. V dropped 4 bases and J dropped 1; count of bases not matched to a gene: 7. Per germline, CDR1 SGHDT and CDR2 YYEEEE. The CDR3 DNA reads TGTGCCAGCAGCGCGCGGTGGGACAGGGGCACAGATACGCAGTATTTT. It specifies CASSARWDRGTDTQYF. Looking up the rest from reference TRBV5-6 and TRBJ2-3 gives the full variable domain: DAGVTQSPTHLIKTRGQQVTLRCSPKSGHDTVSWYQQALGQGPQFIFQYYEEEERQRGNFPDRFSGHQFPNYSSELNVNALLLGDSALYLCASSARWDRGTDTQYFGPGTRLTVL.

This clonotype has just a few counts. The gene calls are TRBV6-5 and TRBJ2-7, with a weak D call TRBD1 (6 bases). Trimming shortened V by 4 bases and J by 2 bases, and 15 bases separated the two germline ends. CDR3 size: 15 residues. CDR1 is MNHEY and CDR2 is SVGAGI in the germline V gene. CDR3 protein: CASSFSPDRPYEQYF. DNA of the CDR3: TGTGCCAGCAGTTTCAGTCCGGACAGACCCTACGAGCAGTACTTC.

V gene TRBV7-9 combines with J gene TRBJ1-3; unclear D gene. The CDR3 covers 16 residues. The V gene's germline CDR1 is SEHNR and CDR2 FQNEAQ (reference sequence). Trimming stripped 6 bases from V and 0 bases from J, with 15 bases between. DNA of the CDR3: TGTGCCAGCAGGTCAGAGAGGGCACCCTCTGGAAACACCATATATTTT. Protein: CASRSERAPSGNTIYF.

The chain is built from TRBV27 and TRBJ1-2; D gene unclear. The CDR3 is 13 residues long. CDR1 is MNHEY and CDR2 is SMNVEV in the germline V gene (reference sequence). Trimming pared 5 bases from V and 2 bases from J, leaving 9 bases between. Written as DNA, the CDR3 is TGTGCCAGCAGTCCCCGGAAGAACTATGGCTACACCTTC. Its translation: CASSPRKNYGYTF.

The J gene is TRBJ2-3, the V gene TRBV6-2 or TRBV6-3; 11 bases map to TRBD2. CDR3 length: 16 residues. Losses at the gene ends were 7 bases for V and 5 bases for J; bases not matched to a gene: 11. Per germline, CDR1 MNHEY and CDR2 SVGEGT. In DNA, the CDR3 is TGTGCCAGCACTCTAGCGGGGGGCCGCCTAATAGATACGCAGTATTTT. It yields the protein CASTLAGGRLIDTQYF.

The chain joins TRBV15 to TRBJ2-1, with 8 bases matching TRBD2. CDR3 length: 14 residues. V lost 1 base, J lost 8 bases, and 4 bases stayed unmatched. Germline V gene sequence: CDR1 LNHNV, CDR2 YYDKDF (reference sequence). The CDR3 protein is CATSRGRGGHEQFF. CDR3 sequence (DNA): TGTGCCACCAGCAGAGGCCGGGGGGGCCATGAGCAGTTCTTC.

In its sample, this clonotype was seen a few times. The chain carries TRBV19 and TRBJ1-5; D gene unclear. V was pared by 6 bases and J by 5 bases, with 20 bases between. The germline CDR1 and CDR2 sequences are LNHDA and SQIVND (reference sequence). The length of the CDR3 is 16 residues. The CDR3 is CASSPLYGLTDQPQHF. CDR3 sequence (DNA): TGTGCCAGTAGCCCCCTGTACGGCTTGACCGATCAGCCCCAGCATTTT.

V and J are TRBV2 and TRBJ1-3; TRBD1 matches at 8 bases. Germline loops: CDR1 SNHLY, CDR2 FYNNEI. J was trimmed by 5 bases and V by 1 base; bases with no gene match: 13. The CDR3 length is 18 residues. Here the CDR3 reads CASSEERGQARARNTIYF. Here the CDR3 DNA reads TGTGCCAGCAGTGAAGAAAGGGGACAGGCGAGGGCTAGAAACACCATATATTTT.

The CDR3: CASSSTGQATEAFF. Here the CDR3 DNA reads TGTGCCAGCAGTTCCACTGGGCAGGCCACTGAAGCTTTCTTT. This chain links TRBV12-3 or TRBV12-4 with TRBJ1-1; D not certain. V was cut by 4 bases and J by 4 bases, with 13 bases left in between. This CDR3 has 14 amino acids.

The chain couples TRBV25-1 to TRBJ1-1; no reliable D call. The CDR3 is 14 residues long. Germline loops: CDR1 MGHDK, CDR2 SYGVNS. Trimming pared 0 bases from V and 2 bases from J, leaving 7 bases between. CDR3 in amino acids: CASSEYFTNTEAFF. The CDR3 nucleotides are TGTGCCAGCAGTGAATATTTCACCAACACTGAAGCTTTCTTT.

The V gene is TRBV7-8, the J gene TRBJ2-2, with 9 bases identical to TRBD1. J gave up 8 bases and V 6 bases, and 10 bases lay outside the gene matches. From germline, CDR1 is SGHVS and CDR2 FQNEAQ. The CDR3 length is 15 residues. CDR3 coding DNA: TGTGCCAGCAGACCTTACCACAGGGGGCCGGGGGAGCTGTTTTTT. Translating it yields CASRPYHRGPGELFF.

This chain uses TRBV10-3 with TRBJ2-5; D is possibly TRBD1 or TRBD2 (5 bases each). This CDR3 has 18 amino acids. V was shortened by 5 bases and J by 1 base, with 23 bases between the two germline ends. Germline V gives CDR1 ENHRY, CDR2 SYGVKD. CDR3 nucleotide sequence: TGTGCCATCAGTACCCCGGGACCAAGTACGCCCCGCCAAGAGACCCAGTACTTC. Translation gives CAISTPGPSTPRQETQYF.

V gene TRBV4-3 combines with J gene TRBJ2-7; D may match TRBD1 or TRBD2 (5 bases each). This CDR3 is built from 15 residues. Looked up from germline, CDR1 is LGHNA and CDR2 is YSLEER. V was clipped by 0 bases and J by 0 bases, with 9 bases between them. CDR3 coding DNA: TGCGCCAGCAGCCAAGACTTAGGGACCTCCTACGAGCAGTACGTC. Protein sequence: CASSQDLGTSYEQYV.

The genes are TRBV7-9 and TRBJ2-5; D is perhaps TRBD1 (6 bases). Trimming took off 2 bases at V and 0 bases at J, with 13 bases between the two ends. Germline values: CDR1 SEHNR, CDR2 FQNEAQ (reference sequence). This CDR3 spans 16 amino acids. The CDR3 region is CASSLIDRTYQETQYF. CDR3 coding DNA: TGTGCCAGCAGCTTAATCGACAGGACCTACCAAGAGACCCAGTACTTC.